This T cell receptor (beta chain) was sequenced during a study of lymphopenia after photon versus proton radiotherapy. TCRdb's copy holds only in-frame clones and misses some; the assay was immunoSEQ multiplex PCR. Of around 25,000 clones listed, 85% to 90% were seen once; the top ten hold roughly 5.2%. Details on this clone: The antigen is undetermined.

This CDR3 region has 17 residues. Trimming cost V 5 bases and J 7 bases, with 24 bases left between them. CDR1 and CDR2 from the germline V gene are SGHVS and FQNEAQ. Notes on the study in general: After the lymphocyte nadir, photon-treated repertoires showed oligoclonal expansion, especially of CD8+ Temra cells. Survival link was tested only in deceased patients; proton benefit remains a possibility.

Here the sequenced sample was peripheral blood, taken from a patient treated with photon-based radiotherapy. The TCR sequence derives from a man aged 25 to 40 with gastric cancer. The chain links TRBV7-8 to TRBJ1-5; tentatively, D is TRBD1 (5 bases). The CDR3 loop is CASSPLRGVGRGQPQHF. The CDR3 DNA reads as TGTGCCAGCAGCCCACTTAGGGGTGTGGGGAGAGGGCAGCCCCAGCATTTT.